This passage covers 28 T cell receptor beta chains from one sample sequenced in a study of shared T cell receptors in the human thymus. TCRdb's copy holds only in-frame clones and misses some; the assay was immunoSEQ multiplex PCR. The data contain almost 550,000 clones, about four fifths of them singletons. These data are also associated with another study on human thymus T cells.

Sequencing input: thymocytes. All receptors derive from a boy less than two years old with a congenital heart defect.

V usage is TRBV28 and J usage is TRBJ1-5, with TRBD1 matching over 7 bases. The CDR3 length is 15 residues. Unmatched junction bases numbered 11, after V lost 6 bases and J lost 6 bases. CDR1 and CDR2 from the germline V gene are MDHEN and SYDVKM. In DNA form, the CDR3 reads TGTGCCAGCAGGCGACGACAGGGAGTCGGTCAGCCCCAGCATTTT. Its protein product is CASRRRQGVGQPQHF.

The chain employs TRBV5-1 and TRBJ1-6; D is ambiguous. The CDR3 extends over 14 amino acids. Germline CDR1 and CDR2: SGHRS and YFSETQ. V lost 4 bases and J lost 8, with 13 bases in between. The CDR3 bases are TGCGCCAGCAGCCCAGACGGGGAGGATTCACCCCTCCACTTT. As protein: CASSPDGEDSPLHF. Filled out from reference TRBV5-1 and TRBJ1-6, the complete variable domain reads KAGVTQTPRYLIKTRGQQVTLSCSPISGHRSVSWYQQTPGQGLQFLFEYFSETQRNKGNFPGRFSGRQFSNSRSEMNVSTLELGDSALYLCASSPDGEDSPLHFGNGTRLTVT.

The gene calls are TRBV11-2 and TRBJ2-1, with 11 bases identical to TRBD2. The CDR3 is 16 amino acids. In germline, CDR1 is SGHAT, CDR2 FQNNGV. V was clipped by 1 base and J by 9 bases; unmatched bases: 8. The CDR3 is CASSLGSGRVPGEQFF. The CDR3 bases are TGTGCCAGCAGCTTAGGTAGCGGGAGGGTCCCGGGTGAGCAGTTCTTC.

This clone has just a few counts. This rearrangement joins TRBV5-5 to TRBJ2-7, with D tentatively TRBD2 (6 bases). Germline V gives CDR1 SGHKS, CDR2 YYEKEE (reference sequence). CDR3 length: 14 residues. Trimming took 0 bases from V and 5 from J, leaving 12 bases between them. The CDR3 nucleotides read TGTGCCAGCAGCTTGGGTAGTAGCGGTAACGAGCAGTACTTC. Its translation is CASSLGSSGNEQYF.

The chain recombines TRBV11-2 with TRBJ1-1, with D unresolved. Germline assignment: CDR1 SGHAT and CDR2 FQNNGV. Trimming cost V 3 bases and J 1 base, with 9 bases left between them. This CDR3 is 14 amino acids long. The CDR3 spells CASSLGPRNTEAFF. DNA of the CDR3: TGTGCCAGCAGCTTGGGCCCGCGGAACACTGAAGCTTTCTTT.

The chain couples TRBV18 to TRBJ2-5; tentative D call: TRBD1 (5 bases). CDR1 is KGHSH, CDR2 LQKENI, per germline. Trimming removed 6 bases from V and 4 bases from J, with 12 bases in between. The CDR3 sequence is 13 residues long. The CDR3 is CASSVCTGETQYF. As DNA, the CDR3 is TGTGCCAGCTCCGTTTGTACAGGAGAGACCCAGTACTTC.

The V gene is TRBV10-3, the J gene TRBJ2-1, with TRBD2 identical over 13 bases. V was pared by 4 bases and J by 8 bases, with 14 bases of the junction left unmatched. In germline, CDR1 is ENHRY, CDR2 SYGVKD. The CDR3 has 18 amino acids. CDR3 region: CAISGTPKLAGGPYEQFF. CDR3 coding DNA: TGTGCCATCAGTGGAACCCCCAAACTAGCGGGAGGGCCCTATGAGCAGTTCTTC.

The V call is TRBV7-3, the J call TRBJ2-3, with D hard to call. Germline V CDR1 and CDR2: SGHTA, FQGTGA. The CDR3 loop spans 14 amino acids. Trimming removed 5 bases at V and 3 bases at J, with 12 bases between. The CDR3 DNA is TGTGCCAGCAGCCGAACCAGAAGAACAGATACGCAGTATTTT. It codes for CASSRTRRTDTQYF.

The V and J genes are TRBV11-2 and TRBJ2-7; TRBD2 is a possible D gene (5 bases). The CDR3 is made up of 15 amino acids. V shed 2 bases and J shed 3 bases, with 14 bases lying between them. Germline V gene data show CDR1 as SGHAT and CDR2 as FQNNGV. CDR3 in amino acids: CASSLPGNLNYEQYF. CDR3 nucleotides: TGTGCCAGCAGCTTACCCGGGAACCTAAACTACGAGCAGTACTTC.

The CDR3 spells CASSLARGSSYNEQFF. CDR3 bases: TGTGCCAGCAGCTTGGCTCGCGGCAGCTCCTACAATGAGCAGTTCTTC. V and J are TRBV5-6 and TRBJ2-1, with D unresolved. V shed 0 bases and J shed 0 bases, with 10 bases lying between them. The CDR3 covers 16 residues. Germline CDR1 SGHDT, CDR2 YYEEEE.

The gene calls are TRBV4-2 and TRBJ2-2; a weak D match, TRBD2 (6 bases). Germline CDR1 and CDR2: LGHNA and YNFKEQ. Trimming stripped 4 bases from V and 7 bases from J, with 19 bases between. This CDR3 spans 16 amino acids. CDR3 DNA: TGTGCCAGCAGCCCCCTTAGCAGGAGGAGGGTCGGGGAGCTGTTTTTT. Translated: CASSPLSRRRVGELFF.

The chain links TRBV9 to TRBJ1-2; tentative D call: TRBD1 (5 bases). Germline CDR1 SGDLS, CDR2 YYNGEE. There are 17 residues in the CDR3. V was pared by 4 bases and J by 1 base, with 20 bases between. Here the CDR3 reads CASSPQGGVLINYGYTF. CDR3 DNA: TGTGCCAGCAGCCCTCAAGGAGGGGTCCTTATTAACTATGGCTACACCTTC.

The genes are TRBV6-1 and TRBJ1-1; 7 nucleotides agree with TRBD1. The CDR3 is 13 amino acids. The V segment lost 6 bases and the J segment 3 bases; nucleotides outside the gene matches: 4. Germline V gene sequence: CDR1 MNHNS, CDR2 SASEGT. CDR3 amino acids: CASRARGDTEAFF. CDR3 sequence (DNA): TGTGCCAGCAGGGCCAGGGGGGACACTGAAGCTTTCTTT.

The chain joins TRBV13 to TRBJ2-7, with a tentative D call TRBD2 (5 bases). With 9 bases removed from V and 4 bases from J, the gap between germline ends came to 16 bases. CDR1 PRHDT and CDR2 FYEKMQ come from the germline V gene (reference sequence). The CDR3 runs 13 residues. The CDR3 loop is CASSGSLAYEQYF. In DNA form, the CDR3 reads TGTGCCAGTTCCGGGTCATTAGCGTACGAGCAGTACTTC.

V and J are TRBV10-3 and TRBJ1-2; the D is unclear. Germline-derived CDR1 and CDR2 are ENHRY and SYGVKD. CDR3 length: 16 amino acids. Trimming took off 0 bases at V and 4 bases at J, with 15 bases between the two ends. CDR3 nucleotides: TGTGCCATCAGTGAGTCAGTGGGCAGCCCATCCTATGGCTACACCTTC. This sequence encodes CAISESVGSPSYGYTF.

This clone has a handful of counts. The CDR3 DNA sequence: TGTGCCAGCAGCCAACCCGCGGGAGGGGGGCCCAAAAACATTCAGTACTTC. Protein product: CASSQPAGGGPKNIQYF. The chain is built from TRBV4-2 and TRBJ2-4; 9 nucleotides agree with TRBD2. V trimming: 2 bases; J trimming: 2 bases; junction bases outside the gene matches: 7. Germline V gene lookup returns CDR1 LGHNA and CDR2 YNFKEQ. The CDR3 runs to 17 residues.

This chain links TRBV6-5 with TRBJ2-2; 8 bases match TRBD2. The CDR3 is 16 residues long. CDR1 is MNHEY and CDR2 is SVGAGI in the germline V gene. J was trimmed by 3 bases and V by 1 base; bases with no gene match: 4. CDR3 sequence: CASSYYREGDTGELFF. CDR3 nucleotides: TGTGCCAGCAGTTACTATCGGGAGGGAGACACCGGGGAGCTGTTTTTT.

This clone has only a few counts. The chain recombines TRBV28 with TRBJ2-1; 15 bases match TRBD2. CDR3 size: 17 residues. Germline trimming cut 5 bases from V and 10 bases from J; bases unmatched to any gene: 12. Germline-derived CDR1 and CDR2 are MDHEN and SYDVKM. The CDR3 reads CASSPPGTSGRSLEQFF. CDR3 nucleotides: TGTGCCAGCAGTCCTCCCGGGACTAGCGGGAGGTCCCTCGAGCAGTTCTTC.

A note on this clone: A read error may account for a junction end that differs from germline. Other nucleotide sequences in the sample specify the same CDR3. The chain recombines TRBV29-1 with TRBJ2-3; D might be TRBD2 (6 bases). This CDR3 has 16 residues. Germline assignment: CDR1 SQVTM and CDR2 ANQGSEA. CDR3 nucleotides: TGCAGCGTTGAAGTTGACGGGACTCCTAGCACGGATACGCAGTATTTT. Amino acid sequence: CSVEVDGTPSTDTQYF.

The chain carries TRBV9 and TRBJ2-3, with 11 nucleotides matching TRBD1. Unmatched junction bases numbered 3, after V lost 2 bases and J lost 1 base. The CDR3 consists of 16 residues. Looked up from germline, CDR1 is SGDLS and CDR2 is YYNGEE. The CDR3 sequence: CASSVPGQGGTDTQYF. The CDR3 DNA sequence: TGTGCCAGCAGCGTCCCGGGACAGGGGGGCACAGATACGCAGTATTTT.

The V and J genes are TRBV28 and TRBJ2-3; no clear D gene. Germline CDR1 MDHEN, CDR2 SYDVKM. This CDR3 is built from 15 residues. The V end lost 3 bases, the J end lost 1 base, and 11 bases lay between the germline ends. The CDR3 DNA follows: TGTGCCAGCAGTTTTCGACCGGGTCGCACAGATACGCAGTATTTT. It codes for CASSFRPGRTDTQYF.

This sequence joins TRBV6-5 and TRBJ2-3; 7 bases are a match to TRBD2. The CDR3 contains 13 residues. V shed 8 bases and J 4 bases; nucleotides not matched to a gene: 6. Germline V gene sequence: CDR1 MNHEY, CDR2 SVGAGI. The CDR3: CASGRERSDTQYF. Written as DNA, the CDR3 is TGTGCCAGCGGGCGGGAGAGGTCAGATACGCAGTATTTT.

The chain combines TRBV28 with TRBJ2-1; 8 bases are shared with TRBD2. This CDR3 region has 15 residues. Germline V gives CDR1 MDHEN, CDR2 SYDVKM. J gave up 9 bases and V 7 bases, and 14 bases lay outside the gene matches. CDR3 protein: CASKPRLGRAGEQFF. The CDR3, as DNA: TGTGCCAGCAAACCACGGCTCGGGAGGGCAGGTGAGCAGTTCTTC.

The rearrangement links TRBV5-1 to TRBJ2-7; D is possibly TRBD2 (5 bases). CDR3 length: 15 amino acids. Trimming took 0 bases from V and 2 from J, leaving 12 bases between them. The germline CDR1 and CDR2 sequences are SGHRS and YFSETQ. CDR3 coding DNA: TGCGCCAGCAGCTTGGCGTGGGAGCCCCCCTACGAGCAGTACTTC. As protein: CASSLAWEPPYEQYF.

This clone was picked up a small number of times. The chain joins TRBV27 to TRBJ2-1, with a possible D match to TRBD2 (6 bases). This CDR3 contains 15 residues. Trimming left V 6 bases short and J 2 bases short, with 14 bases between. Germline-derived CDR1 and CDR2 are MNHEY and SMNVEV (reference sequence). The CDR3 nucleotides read TGTGCCAGCAGCCCGCCGACTAGTACCTACAATGAGCAGTTCTTC. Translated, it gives CASSPPTSTYNEQFF.

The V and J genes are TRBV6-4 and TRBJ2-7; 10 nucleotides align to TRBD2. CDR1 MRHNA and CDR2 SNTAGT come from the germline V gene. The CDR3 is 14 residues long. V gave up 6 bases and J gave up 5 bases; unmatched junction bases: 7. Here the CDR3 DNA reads TGTGCCAGCAGCCAAATAGCGGGAGGCGACGAGCAGTACTTC. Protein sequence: CASSQIAGGDEQYF.

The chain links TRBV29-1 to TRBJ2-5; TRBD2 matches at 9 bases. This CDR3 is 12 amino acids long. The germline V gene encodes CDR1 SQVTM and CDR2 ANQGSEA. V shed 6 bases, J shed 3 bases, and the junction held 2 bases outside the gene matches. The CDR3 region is CSVRTSEETQYF. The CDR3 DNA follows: TGCAGCGTCCGGACTAGCGAAGAGACCCAGTACTTC.

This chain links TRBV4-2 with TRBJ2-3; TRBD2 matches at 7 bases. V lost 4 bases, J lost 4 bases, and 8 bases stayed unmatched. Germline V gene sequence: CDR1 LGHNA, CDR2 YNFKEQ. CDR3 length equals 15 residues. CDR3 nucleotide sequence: TGTGCCAGCAGCCCGAGGGCGGGAGTCTCAGATACGCAGTATTTT. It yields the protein CASSPRAGVSDTQYF.